This note documents a single TCR beta chain sequence. Its specificity is unknown. Primers: 60 Vbeta forward and 13 Jbeta reverse. This table comes from immunoSEQ multiplex PCR, and its TCRdb copy is limited to in-frame clones, with some not included. The sample consists of 84,000 or so clones, around four fifths of them appearing once. The sample is drawn from a study of cytomegalovirus exposure and HLA in healthy donors. Study-level findings and limits: Most TCR sequences were uncommon, yet certain public TCRs appeared in many donors. An assumption of roughly uniform sequencing depth across donors underlay the presence/absence analyses.

Unmatched junction bases numbered 10, after V lost 6 bases and J lost 4 bases. The CDR3 runs to 14 residues. CDR1 and CDR2 from the germline V gene are GTSNPN and SVGIG (reference sequence). The source is a boy between 5 and 17 years old in good health and CMV-seronegative. The material sequenced was PBMCs. The chain uses TRBV30 and TRBJ2-3; 7 bases fit TRBD2. The CDR3 loop is CACPFREAPDTQYF. CDR3 nucleotides: TGTGCCTGTCCCTTCCGGGAGGCCCCAGATACGCAGTATTTT.